The clone carrying this TCR beta chain was counted a few times. Its specificity is not known. The V gene lost 2 bases and the J gene lost 4 bases, with 15 bases spanning the gap. Germline-derived CDR1 and CDR2 are LGHNA and YSLEER. This CDR3 spans 15 amino acids. The sample is drawn from a study of CD8+ T cells in alopecia areata. Cell sorting was applied to PBMCs, and CD4+ and CD8+ T cells were collected. Study observations and caveats: TCRs were shared less clearly across patients than in mice, possibly for HLA-related reasons. Especially in alopecia totalis/universalis, lesional scalp showed greater clonality than normal scalp did.

cDNA serving as the sequencing template came from extracted, reverse transcribed RNA. Repertoires were generated with immunoSEQ multiplex PCR, while TCRdb's copy carries only in-frame clones and drops some. Here the sample spans about 97,000 clones, 41% being singletons. Input material: CD4+ T cells sorted from blood. The TCR originated in a human donor with alopecia areata. The rearrangement uses TRBV4-3 and TRBJ2-7; D possibly corresponds to TRBD1 (6 bases). CDR3 sequence (DNA): TGCGCCAGCAGCCAACAACCGGGACAAGTGTACGAGCAGTACTTC. Translating gives CASSQQPGQVYEQYF.